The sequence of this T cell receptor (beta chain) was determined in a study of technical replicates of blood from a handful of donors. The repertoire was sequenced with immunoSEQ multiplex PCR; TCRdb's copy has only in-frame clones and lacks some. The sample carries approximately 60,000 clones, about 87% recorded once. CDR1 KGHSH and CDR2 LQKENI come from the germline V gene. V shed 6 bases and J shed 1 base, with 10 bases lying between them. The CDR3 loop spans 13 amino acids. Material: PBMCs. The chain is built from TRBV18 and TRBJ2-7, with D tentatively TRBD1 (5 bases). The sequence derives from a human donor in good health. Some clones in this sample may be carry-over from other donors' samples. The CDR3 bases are TGTGCCAGCTCCCCGGACAATTCCTACGAGCAGTACTTC. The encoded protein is CASSPDNSYEQYF. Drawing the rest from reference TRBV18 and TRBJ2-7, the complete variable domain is NAGVMQNPRHLVRRRGQEARLRCSPMKGHSHVYWYRQLPEEGLKFMVYLQKENIIDESGMPKERFSAEFPKEGPSILRIQQVVRGDSAAYFCASSPDNSYEQYFGPGTRLTVT.